This TCR beta chain derives from a study of shared clonotypes between healthy human individuals. In germline, CDR1 is MNHEY, CDR2 SMNVEV (reference sequence). CDR3 length: 17 amino acids. The V end was cut by 2 bases, the J end by 5 bases, with 19 bases between. This clone appeared a few times. The data were produced by immunoSEQ multiplex PCR, yet TCRdb's version contains in-frame clones alone and is incomplete. The sample lists fewer than 650,000 clones, over 60% occurring once. The origin of this receptor is a woman aged 40 to 50 in good health. Some clones in this sample may be carry-over from other donors' samples. Material for sequencing was PBMCs. The chain joins TRBV27 to TRBJ1-5; D unclear. The chain's CDR3 is CASSLPRRARPYQPQHF. CDR3 sequence (DNA): TGTGCCAGCAGTTTACCACGCCGGGCCAGGCCCTATCAGCCCCAGCATTTT.